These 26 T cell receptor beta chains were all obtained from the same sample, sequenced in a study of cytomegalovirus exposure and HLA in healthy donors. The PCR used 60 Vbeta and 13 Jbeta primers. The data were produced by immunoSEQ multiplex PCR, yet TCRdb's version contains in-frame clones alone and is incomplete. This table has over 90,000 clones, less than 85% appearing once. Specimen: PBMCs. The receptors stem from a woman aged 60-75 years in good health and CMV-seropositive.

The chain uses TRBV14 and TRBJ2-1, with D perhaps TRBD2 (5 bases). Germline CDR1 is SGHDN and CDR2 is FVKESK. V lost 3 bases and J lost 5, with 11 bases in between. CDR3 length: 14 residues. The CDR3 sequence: CASSQRLTHNEQFF. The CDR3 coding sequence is TGTGCCAGCAGCCAGCGACTAACTCACAATGAGCAGTTCTTC.

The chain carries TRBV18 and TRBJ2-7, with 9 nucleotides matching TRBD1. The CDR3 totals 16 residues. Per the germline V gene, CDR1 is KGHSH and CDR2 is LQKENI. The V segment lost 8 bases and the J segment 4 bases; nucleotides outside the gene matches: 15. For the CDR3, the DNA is TGTGCCAGCGCCCAACAGGGGGCTGGGGCCCCATACGAGCAGTACTTC. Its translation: CASAQQGAGAPYEQYF.

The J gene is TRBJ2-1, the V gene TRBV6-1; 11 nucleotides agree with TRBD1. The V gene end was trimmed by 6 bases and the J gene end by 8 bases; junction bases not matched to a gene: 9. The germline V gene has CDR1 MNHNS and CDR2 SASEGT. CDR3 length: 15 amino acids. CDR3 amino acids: CASRTGTGGSYEQFF. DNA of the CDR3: TGTGCCAGCAGGACCGGGACAGGGGGATCCTATGAGCAGTTCTTC.

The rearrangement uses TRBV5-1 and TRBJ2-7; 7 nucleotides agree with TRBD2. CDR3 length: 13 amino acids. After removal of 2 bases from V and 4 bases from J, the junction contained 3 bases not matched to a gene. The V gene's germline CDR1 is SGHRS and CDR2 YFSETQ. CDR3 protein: CASSLTSEYEQYF. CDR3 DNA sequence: TGCGCCAGCAGCTTAACTAGCGAGTACGAGCAGTACTTC.

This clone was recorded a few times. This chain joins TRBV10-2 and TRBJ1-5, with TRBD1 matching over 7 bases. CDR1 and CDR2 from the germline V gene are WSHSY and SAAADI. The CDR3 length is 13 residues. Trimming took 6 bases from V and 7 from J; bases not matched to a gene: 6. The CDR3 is CASSQDRFQPQHF. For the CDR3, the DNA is TGCGCCAGCAGCCAGGACAGGTTCCAGCCCCAGCATTTT.

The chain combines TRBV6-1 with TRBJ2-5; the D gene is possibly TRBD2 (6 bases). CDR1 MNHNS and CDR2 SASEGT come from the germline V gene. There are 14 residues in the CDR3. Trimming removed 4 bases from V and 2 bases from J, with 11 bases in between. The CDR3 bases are TGTGCCAGCAGTGGGGGAGGACGGCAAGAGACCCAGTACTTC. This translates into CASSGGGRQETQYF.

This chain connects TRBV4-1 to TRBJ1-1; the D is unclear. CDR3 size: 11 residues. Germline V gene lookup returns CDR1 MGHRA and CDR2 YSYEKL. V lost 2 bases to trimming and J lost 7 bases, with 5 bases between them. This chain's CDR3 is CASSQTDEAFF. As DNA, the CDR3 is TGCGCCAGCAGCCAAACAGATGAAGCTTTCTTT.

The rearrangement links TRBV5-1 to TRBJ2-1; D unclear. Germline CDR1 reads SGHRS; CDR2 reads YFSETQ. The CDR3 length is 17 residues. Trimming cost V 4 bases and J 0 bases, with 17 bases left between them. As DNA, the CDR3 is TGCGCCAGCAGCCCGGATGCGGCCTTCAGCTCCTACAATGAGCAGTTCTTC. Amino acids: CASSPDAAFSSYNEQFF.

Here the CDR3 reads CASRREADTQYF. CDR3 coding DNA: TGCGCCAGCAGACGGGAGGCAGATACGCAGTATTTT. The chain uses TRBV5-1 and TRBJ2-3; the match to TRBD2 covers 7 bases. Germline V CDR1 and CDR2: SGHRS, YFSETQ. This CDR3 region has 12 residues. Unmatched junction bases numbered 1, after V lost 5 bases and J lost 4 bases. The full variable domain, rest sourced from reference TRBV5-1 and TRBJ2-3, is KAGVTQTPRYLIKTRGQQVTLSCSPISGHRSVSWYQQTPGQGLQFLFEYFSETQRNKGNFPGRFSGRQFSNSRSEMNVSTLELGDSALYLCASRREADTQYFGPGTRLTVL.

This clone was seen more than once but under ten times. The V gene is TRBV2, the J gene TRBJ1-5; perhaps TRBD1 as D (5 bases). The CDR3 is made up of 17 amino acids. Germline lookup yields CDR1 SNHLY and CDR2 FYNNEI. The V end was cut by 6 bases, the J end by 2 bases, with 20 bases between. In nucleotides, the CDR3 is TGTGCCAGCAGCGATTTAAGGCAGGGAGGACGCAATCAGCCCCAGCATTTT. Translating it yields CASSDLRQGGRNQPQHF. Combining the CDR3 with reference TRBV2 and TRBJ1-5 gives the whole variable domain EPEVTQTPSHQVTQMGQEVILRCVPISNHLYFYWYRQILGQKVEFLVSFYNNEISEKSEIFDDQFSVERPDGSNFTLKIRSTKLEDSAMYFCASSDLRQGGRNQPQHFGDGTRLSIL.

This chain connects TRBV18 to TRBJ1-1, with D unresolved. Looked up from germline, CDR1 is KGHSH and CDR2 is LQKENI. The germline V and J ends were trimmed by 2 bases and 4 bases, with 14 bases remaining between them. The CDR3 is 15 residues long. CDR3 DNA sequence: TGTGCCAGCTCACCATCGGGGATTGGCGGCACTGAAGCTTTCTTT. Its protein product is CASSPSGIGGTEAFF. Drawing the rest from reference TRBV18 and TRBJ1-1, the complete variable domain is NAGVMQNPRHLVRRRGQEARLRCSPMKGHSHVYWYRQLPEEGLKFMVYLQKENIIDESGMPKERFSAEFPKEGPSILRIQQVVRGDSAAYFCASSPSGIGGTEAFFGQGTRLTVV.

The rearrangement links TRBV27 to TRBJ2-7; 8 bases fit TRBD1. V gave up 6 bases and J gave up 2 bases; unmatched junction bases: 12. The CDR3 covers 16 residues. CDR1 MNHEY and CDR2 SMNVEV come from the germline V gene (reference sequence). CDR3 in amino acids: CASRRNPTGAAYEQYF. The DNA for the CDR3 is TGTGCCAGCAGAAGAAACCCGACAGGGGCAGCCTACGAGCAGTACTTC.

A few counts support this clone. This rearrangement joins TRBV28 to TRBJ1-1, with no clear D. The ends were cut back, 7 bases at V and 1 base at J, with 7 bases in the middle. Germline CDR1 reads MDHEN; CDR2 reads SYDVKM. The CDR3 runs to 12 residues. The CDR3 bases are TGTGCCAGCACTCCACAGAACACTGAAGCTTTCTTT. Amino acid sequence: CASTPQNTEAFF.

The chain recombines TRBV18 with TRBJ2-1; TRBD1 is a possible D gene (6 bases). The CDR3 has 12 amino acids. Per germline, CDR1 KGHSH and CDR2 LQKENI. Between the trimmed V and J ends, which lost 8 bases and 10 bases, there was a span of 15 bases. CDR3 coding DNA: TGTGCCAGCGCTGGACAGTTGGGAGAGCAGTTCTTC. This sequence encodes CASAGQLGEQFF.

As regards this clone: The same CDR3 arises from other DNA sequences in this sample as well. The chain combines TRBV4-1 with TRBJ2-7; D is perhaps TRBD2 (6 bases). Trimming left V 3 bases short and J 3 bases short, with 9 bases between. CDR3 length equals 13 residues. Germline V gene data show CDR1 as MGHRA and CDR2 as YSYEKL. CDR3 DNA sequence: TGCGCCAGCAGCCAGGGGGGAAGCTACGAGCAGTACTTC. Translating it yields CASSQGGSYEQYF.

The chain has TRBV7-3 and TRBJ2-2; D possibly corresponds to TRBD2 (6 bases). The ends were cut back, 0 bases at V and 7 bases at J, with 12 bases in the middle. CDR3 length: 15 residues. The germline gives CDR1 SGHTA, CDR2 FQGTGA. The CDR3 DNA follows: TGTGCCAGCAGCTTAACCGGAGGGTCGGGCGGGGAGCTGTTTTTT. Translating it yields CASSLTGGSGGELFF.

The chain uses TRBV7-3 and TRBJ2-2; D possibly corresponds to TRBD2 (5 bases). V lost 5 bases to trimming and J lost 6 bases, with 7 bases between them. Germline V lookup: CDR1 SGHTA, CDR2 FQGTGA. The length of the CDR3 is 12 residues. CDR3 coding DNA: TGTGCCAGCAGCGGGAGTCCCGGGGAGCTGTTTTTT. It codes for CASSGSPGELFF.

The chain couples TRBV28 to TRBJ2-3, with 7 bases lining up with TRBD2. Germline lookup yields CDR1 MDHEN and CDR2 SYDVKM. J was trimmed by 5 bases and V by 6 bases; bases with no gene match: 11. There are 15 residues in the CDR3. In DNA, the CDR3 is TGTGCCAGCAGCCCGGCGGGAGCCCCGGGAGATACGCAGTATTTT. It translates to CASSPAGAPGDTQYF.

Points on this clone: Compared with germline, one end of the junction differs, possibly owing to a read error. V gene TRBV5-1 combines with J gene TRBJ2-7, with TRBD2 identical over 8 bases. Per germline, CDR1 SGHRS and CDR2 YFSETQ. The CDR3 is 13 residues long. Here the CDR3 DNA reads TGCGCCAGCAGCTTGGAAGCGAGCGGGAGATTTCACTTC. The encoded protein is CASSLEASGRFHF.

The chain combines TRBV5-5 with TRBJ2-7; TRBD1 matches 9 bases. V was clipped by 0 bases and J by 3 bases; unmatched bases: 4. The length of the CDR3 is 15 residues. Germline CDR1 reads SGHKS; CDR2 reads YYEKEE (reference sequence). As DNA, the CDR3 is TGTGCCAGCAGCTTGGGGGGGACAGGGAACTACGAGCAGTACTTC. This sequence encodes CASSLGGTGNYEQYF.

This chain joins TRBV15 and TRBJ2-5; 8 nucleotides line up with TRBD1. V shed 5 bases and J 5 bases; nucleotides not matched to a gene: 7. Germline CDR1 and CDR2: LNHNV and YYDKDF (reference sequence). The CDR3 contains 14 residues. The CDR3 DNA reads TGTGCCACCAGCCAAACGGGACAGGTCGAGACCCAGTACTTC. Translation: CATSQTGQVETQYF.

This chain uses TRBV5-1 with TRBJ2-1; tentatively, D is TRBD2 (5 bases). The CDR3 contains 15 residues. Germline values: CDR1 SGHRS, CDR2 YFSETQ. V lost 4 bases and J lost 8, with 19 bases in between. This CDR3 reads CASSAVGVRGDEQFF. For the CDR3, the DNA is TGCGCCAGCAGCGCGGTCGGGGTTAGAGGCGATGAGCAGTTCTTC. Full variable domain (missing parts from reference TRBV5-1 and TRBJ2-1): KAGVTQTPRYLIKTRGQQVTLSCSPISGHRSVSWYQQTPGQGLQFLFEYFSETQRNKGNFPGRFSGRQFSNSRSEMNVSTLELGDSALYLCASSAVGVRGDEQFFGPGTRLTVL.

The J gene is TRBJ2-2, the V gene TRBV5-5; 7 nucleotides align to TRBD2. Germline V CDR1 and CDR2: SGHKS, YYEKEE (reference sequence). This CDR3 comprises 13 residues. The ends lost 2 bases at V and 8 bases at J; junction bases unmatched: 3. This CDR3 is CASSLGAGGELFF. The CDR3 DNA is TGTGCCAGCAGCTTAGGAGCGGGAGGGGAGCTGTTTTTT.

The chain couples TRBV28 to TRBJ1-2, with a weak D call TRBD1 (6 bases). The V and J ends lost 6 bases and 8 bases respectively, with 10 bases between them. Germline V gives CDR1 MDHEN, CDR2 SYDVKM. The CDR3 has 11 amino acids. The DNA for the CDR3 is TGTGCCAGCAGCCCGGGACACGGCTACACCTTC. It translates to CASSPGHGYTF.

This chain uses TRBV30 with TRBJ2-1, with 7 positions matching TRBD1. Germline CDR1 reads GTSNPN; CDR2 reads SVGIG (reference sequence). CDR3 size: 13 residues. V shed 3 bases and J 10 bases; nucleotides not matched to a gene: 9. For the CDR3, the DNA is TGTGCCTGGAGCCCCGACAGGGTTGGGGAGCAGTTCTTC. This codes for CAWSPDRVGEQFF.

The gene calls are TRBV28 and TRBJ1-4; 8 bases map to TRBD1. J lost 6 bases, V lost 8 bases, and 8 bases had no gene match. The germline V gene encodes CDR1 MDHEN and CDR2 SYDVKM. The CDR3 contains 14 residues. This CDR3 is CASLDRGVDEKLFF. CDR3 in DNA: TGTGCCAGCTTAGACAGGGGAGTCGATGAAAAACTGTTTTTT.